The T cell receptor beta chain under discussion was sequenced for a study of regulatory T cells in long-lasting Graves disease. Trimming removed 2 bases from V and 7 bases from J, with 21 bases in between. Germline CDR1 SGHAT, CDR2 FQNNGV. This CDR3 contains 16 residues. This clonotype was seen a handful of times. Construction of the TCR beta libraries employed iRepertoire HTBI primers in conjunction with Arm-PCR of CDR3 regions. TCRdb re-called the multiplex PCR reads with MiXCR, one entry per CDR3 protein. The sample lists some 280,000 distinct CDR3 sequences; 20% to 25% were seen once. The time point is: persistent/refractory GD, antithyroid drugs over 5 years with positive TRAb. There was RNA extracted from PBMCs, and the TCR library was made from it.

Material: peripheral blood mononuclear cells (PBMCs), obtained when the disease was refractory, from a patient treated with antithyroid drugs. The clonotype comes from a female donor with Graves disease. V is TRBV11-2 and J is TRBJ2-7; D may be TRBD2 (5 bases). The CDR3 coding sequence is TGTGCCAGCAGCTTAAGCTTATGGCAGTCCGGGGAGGAGCAGTACTTC. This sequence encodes CASSLSLWQSGEEQYF.